The present TCR beta chain was sequenced within a study of T cell responses to AZD1222 COVID-19 vaccine. TCRdb keeps only in-frame clones here, not all; method: immunoSEQ multiplex PCR. The data contain 90,000 to 110,000 clones, approximately 90% of them singletons. This CDR3 region has 14 residues. The germline V gene has CDR1 SGDLS and CDR2 YYNGEE. The V gene lost 4 bases and the J gene lost 1 base, with 11 bases spanning the gap. The sequencing used peripheral blood, collected on day 0 of AZD1222 vaccination. The receptor's source is an adult in good health. The genes are TRBV9 and TRBJ2-5; TRBD2 is a possible D gene (5 bases). Written as DNA, the CDR3 is TGTGCCAGCAGCTCGAGGGCTGGCCAAGAGACCCAGTACTTC. Translating it yields CASSSRAGQETQYF.